Described below is a single T cell receptor (beta chain) sequence and its context. These data originate in a study of T cells expressing NK-cell markers. The TCR beta cDNA came from 5'RACE template switching with UMIs. TCRdb reanalyzed the 5' RACE reads and collapses them to one entry per CDR3 protein, without DNA. The sample's table shows hundreds of thousands of distinct CDR3 sequences. This sequence was found in a woman aged 18-70 years in good health. Sequenced: blood T cells: a sorted CD56 or NKG2C T cell subset, CD4+ or CD8+ T cells, or bulk PBMC T cells (not recorded which).

Here the CDR3 reads CSARVPITDTQYF. The rearrangement uses TRBV20-1 and TRBJ2-3; TCRdb returns TRBD1, unconfirmable since there is no DNA. The CDR3 spans 13 residues. From germline, CDR1 is DFQATT and CDR2 SNEGSKA (reference sequence).